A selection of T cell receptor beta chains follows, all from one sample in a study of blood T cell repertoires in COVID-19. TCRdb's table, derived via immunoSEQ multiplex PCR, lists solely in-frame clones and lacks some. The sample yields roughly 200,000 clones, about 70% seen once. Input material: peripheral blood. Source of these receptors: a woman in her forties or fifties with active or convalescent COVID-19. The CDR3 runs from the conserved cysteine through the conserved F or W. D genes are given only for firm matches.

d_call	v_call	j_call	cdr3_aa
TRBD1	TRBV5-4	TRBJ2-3	CASSLGLRTGRTDTQYF
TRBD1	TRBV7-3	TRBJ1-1	CASSASTGGAAFF
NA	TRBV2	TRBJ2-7	CASGASSYEQYF
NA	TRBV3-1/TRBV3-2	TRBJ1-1	CASSPREEAGTEAFF
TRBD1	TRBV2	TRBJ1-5	CASSGNRGSNQPQHF
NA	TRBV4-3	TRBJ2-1	CASSQDRAGSSYNEQFF
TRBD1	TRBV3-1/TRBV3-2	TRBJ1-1	CASSHQRQGFTEAFF
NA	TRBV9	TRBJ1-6	CASTGTHNSPLHF
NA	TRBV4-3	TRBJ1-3	CASSQGRSAGNTIYF
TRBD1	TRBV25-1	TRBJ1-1	CASSVTGGGNTEAFF
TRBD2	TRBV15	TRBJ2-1	CATSSRTGGYNEQFF
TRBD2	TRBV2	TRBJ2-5	CASRPRGGFETQYF
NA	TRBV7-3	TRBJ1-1	CASSPAGDPGTEAFF
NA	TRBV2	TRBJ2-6	CASSPEGPGANVLTF
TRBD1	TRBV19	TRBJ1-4	CASTNRGRESEKLFF
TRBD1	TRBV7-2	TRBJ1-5	CASSLRDRERQPQHF
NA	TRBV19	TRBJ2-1	CASSIRGRITAPNEQFF